A selection of T cell receptor beta chains follows, all from one sample in a study of OX40 agonist ivuxolimab in advanced cancers. Profiling relied on immunoSEQ multiplex PCR, and the TCRdb table lists in-frame clones only, not all of them. The repertoire holds around 79,000 clones, with 88% as singletons. The sequences come from CD4+ or CD8+ T cells sorted from blood, collected in a trial of the OX40 agonist ivuxolimab. These receptors were collected from an adult with an advanced solid tumor such as melanoma, head and neck, liver or kidney cancer. Both conserved end residues are part of each CDR3. Fields, in order: CDR3 protein, CDR3 DNA, D gene, clone size, V gene, J gene. D genes are given only for firm matches. Clone size is not always given. Where it is, it says once, few, many or a class for expanded clones.

CASSGQNQETQYF	TGTGCCAGTTCGGGACAGAACCAAGAGACCCAGTACTTC	TRBD1	.	TRBV19	TRBJ2-5
CATTQVHEQYF	TGTGCCACGACACAGGTCCACGAGCAGTACTTC	.	.	TRBV6-5	TRBJ2-7
CASSLGPTDTQYF	TGTGCCAGCAGCTTGGGACCCACAGATACGCAGTATTTT	.	.	TRBV5-5	TRBJ2-3
CASSWGQGGLTEAFF	TGTGCCAGCAGCTGGGGACAGGGAGGTTTAACTGAAGCTTTCTTT	TRBD1	.	TRBV5-4	TRBJ1-1
CASSYAGTVNTEAFF	TGTGCCAGCAGTTACGCCGGGACTGTGAACACTGAAGCTTTCTTT	.	.	TRBV6-5	TRBJ1-1
CAWSRSSGGTGELFF	TGTGCCTGGAGTCGAAGTAGCGGGGGCACCGGGGAGCTGTTTTTT	TRBD2	.	TRBV30	TRBJ2-2
CASSLASSTILQETQYF	TGCGCCAGCAGCTTGGCCAGCTCCACTATATTACAAGAGACCCAGTACTTC	.	few	TRBV5-1	TRBJ2-5
CSARESGTIYF	TGCAGTGCACGGGAGTCCGGGACCATATATTTT	.	.	TRBV20-1	TRBJ1-3
CASSQEGTSGGELFF	TGCGCCAGCAGCCAAGAAGGGACTAGCGGGGGGGAGCTGTTTTTT	TRBD2	few	TRBV4-1	TRBJ2-2
CASSLLAGGGSTGELFF	TGTGCCAGCAGCTTACTAGCGGGGGGTGGTAGCACCGGGGAGCTGTTTTTT	TRBD2	.	TRBV11-2	TRBJ2-2
CASSLVDRARGYTF	TGTGCCAGCAGCTTAGTCGACCGGGCCCGTGGCTACACCTTC	.	.	TRBV7-8	TRBJ1-2
CASRRQTSGRGEETQYF	TGCGCCAGCAGACGGCAAACTAGCGGGAGAGGGGAGGAGACCCAGTACTTC	TRBD2	.	TRBV5-1	TRBJ2-5
CSVGQGIGQPQHF	TGCAGCGTTGGGCAGGGGATAGGACAGCCCCAGCATTTT	.	.	TRBV29-1	TRBJ1-5
CASSDAGTHSQPQHF	TGTGCCAGCAGTGATGCGGGGACGCACAGTCAGCCCCAGCATTTT	.	.	TRBV6-1	TRBJ1-5
CASRGETGVVGELFF	TGTGCCAGCAGAGGGGAGACAGGGGTAGTGGGGGAGCTGTTTTTT	TRBD1	.	TRBV2	TRBJ2-2
CASSLVAEKLFF	TGTGCCAGCAGTTTGGTCGCTGAAAAACTGTTTTTT	.	.	TRBV28	TRBJ1-4
CASSLSLVSEQFF	TGTGCCAGTAGCCTATCACTAGTTTCTGAGCAGTTCTTC	.	.	TRBV19	TRBJ2-1
CASSRDPRGTEAFF	TGTGCCAGCAGCCGGGACCCGAGGGGCACTGAAGCTTTCTTT	.	.	TRBV5-4	TRBJ1-1
CASRDLYGALEGDTQYF	TGTGCCAGTAGGGATTTATACGGGGCCCTTGAAGGGGATACGCAGTATTTT	.	.	TRBV19	TRBJ2-3
CASTAAAGGPGTQYF	TGTGCCAGCACAGCCGCGGCGGGGGGCCCCGGTACGCAGTATTTT	TRBD2	.	TRBV27	TRBJ2-3
CASREGLAGDIQFF	TGTGCCAGCAGAGAGGGACTAGCGGGGGATATACAGTTCTTC	TRBD2	.	TRBV2	TRBJ2-1
CASSRDIDQPQHF	TGCGCCAGCAGCCGGGACATAGATCAGCCCCAGCATTTT	.	.	TRBV5-1	TRBJ1-5
CASSLGRGSQETQYF	TGTGCCAGCAGCTTAGGGCGGGGGTCCCAAGAGACCCAGTACTTC	TRBD2	.	TRBV11-2	TRBJ2-5
CASSLQLGGQETQYF	TGTGCCAGCAGCTTGCAATTAGGGGGCCAAGAGACCCAGTACTTC	.	.	TRBV5-4	TRBJ2-5
CASSIVGQGTNTGELFF	TGTGCCAGTAGTATAGTAGGCCAGGGAACTAACACCGGGGAGCTGTTTTTT	.	.	TRBV19	TRBJ2-2
CATSRDFRGQGSGYTF	TGTGCCACCAGCAGAGATTTCAGAGGACAGGGGAGTGGCTACACCTTC	TRBD1	.	TRBV15	TRBJ1-2
CASSPGLSGSYGYTF	TGTGCCAGCTCACCCGGGCTATCAGGGTCGTATGGCTACACCTTC	.	few	TRBV18	TRBJ1-2
CASSVGAGRDTQYF	TGTGCCAGCAGCGTAGGGGCAGGGAGGGATACGCAGTATTTT	.	few	TRBV9	TRBJ2-3
CASRGTGGQPQHF	TGTGCCAGTAGGGGGACAGGGGGTCAGCCCCAGCATTTT	TRBD1	once	TRBV19	TRBJ1-5
CASSKGDTQYF	TGTGCCAGCAGCAAGGGAGATACGCAGTATTTT	.	.	TRBV6-6	TRBJ2-3
CASSEASRGRRAQHF	TGTGCCAGCAGTGAAGCTTCTCGGGGCCGAAGGGCCCAGCATTTT	.	.	TRBV2	TRBJ1-5
CASSGGGSLNTEAFF	TGTGCCAGCAGTGGAGGGGGCAGCTTAAACACTGAAGCTTTCTTT	TRBD1	.	TRBV9	TRBJ1-1
CAWSIQTGNTIYF	TGTGCCTGGAGTATTCAGACTGGAAACACCATATATTTT	.	.	TRBV30	TRBJ1-3
CASSYHRSRNQPQHF	TGTGCCAGCAGTTACCACAGGTCGCGCAATCAGCCCCAGCATTTT	.	.	TRBV28	TRBJ1-5
CAISGGETQYF	TGTGCCATCAGTGGGGGAGAGACCCAGTACTTC	.	.	TRBV10-3	TRBJ2-5
CASSLLTDQETQYF	TGTGCCAGCAGCTTGCTGACGGACCAAGAGACCCAGTACTTC	.	.	TRBV5-4	TRBJ2-5